The present TCR beta chain was sequenced within a study of shared clonotypes between healthy human individuals. For the study at large: The composition of the donors was a couple of women and a few men aged 18 to 49.

The table came from immunoSEQ multiplex PCR; TCRdb's copy has only in-frame clones and leaves some out. The data contain some 2 million clones, 95% of them singletons. About this clone itself: Its target is not known.

Findings and limits, study-wide: Generation probability values for non-shared clonotypes were lower than those for clonotypes shared by all four donors. Only blood was sampled; tissue repertoires likely differ.

This CDR3 comprises 13 residues. Germline V lookup: CDR1 SGHDN, CDR2 FVKESK. The V and J ends lost 5 bases and 2 bases respectively, with 9 bases between them. This receptor was taken from a man in his late teens or twenties in good health. Input material: naive CD4+ T cells sorted from blood. Subset denoted: CD45RA+ positively selected. The V gene is TRBV14, the J gene TRBJ2-5, with TRBD1 as a possible D gene (6 bases). Written as DNA, the CDR3 is TGTGCCAGCAGCTCGGACAGACAAGAGACCCAGTACTTC. Its protein is CASSSDRQETQYF.